A selection of T cell receptor beta chains follows, all from one sample in a study of T-cell memory formation after mild COVID-19. In TCRdb, the 5' RACE reads were re-called with MiXCR into one record per CDR3 protein. Of about 340,000 distinct CDR3 sequences listed, about 16% are singletons. The sequenced sample consisted of PBMCs or a T cell subset sorted from them (not recorded which). Receptors originate from a man between 18 and 29 years old who had mild COVID-19 (a few samples of this study predate the infection). Cell type and time point are not known. The CDR3 runs from the conserved cysteine through the conserved F or W. Fields, in order: clone size, J gene, D gene, V gene, CDR3 protein, CDR3 DNA. D genes are given only for firm matches. Some rows have no size entry. The others give once, few or many, or a class for an expanded clone.

clone size: few; J gene: TRBJ2-1; D gene: NA; V gene: TRBV5-1; CDR3 protein: CASSLGGSHNEQFF; CDR3 DNA: TGCGCCAGCAGCTTGGGAGGCTCCCACAATGAGCAGTTCTTC
clone size: NA; J gene: TRBJ1-1; D gene: TRBD1; V gene: TRBV30; CDR3 protein: CAWGQGMSAFF; CDR3 DNA: TGTGCCTGGGGACAGGGGATGAGTGCTTTCTTT
clone size: few; J gene: TRBJ2-6; D gene: NA; V gene: TRBV5-1; CDR3 protein: CASKDGWGANVLTF; CDR3 DNA: TGCGCCAGCAAGGACGGCTGGGGGGCCAACGTCCTGACTTTC
clone size: many; J gene: TRBJ2-7; D gene: NA; V gene: TRBV7-2; CDR3 protein: CASSFLPGGRYYEQYF; CDR3 DNA: TGTGCCAGCAGCTTTCTTCCCGGAGGACGGTACTACGAGCAGTACTTC
clone size: few; J gene: TRBJ2-5; D gene: TRBD2; V gene: TRBV10-3; CDR3 protein: CAISVGTGARLAGAGQETQYF; CDR3 DNA: TGTGCCATCAGTGTCGGGACAGGAGCGCGACTAGCGGGGGCCGGACAAGAGACCCAGTACTTC
clone size: once; J gene: TRBJ2-2; D gene: NA; V gene: TRBV6-6; CDR3 protein: CASRWTVSGINGELFF; CDR3 DNA: TGTGCCAGCAGATGGACTGTGTCCGGGATTAACGGGGAGCTGTTTTTT
clone size: NA; J gene: TRBJ2-7; D gene: TRBD2; V gene: TRBV20-1; CDR3 protein: CSAAGTSGGLSSYEQYF; CDR3 DNA: TGCAGTGCTGCCGGGACTAGCGGGGGACTTAGCTCCTACGAGCAGTACTTC
clone size: few; J gene: TRBJ2-1; D gene: NA; V gene: TRBV29-1; CDR3 protein: CSVGNYNEQFF; CDR3 DNA: TGCAGCGTGGGAAACTACAATGAGCAGTTCTTC
clone size: NA; J gene: TRBJ1-1; D gene: NA; V gene: TRBV19; CDR3 protein: CASRLLFGGPRTEAFF; CDR3 DNA: TGTGCCAGTAGGCTCCTATTTGGGGGGCCGCGCACTGAAGCTTTCTTT
clone size: NA; J gene: TRBJ2-3; D gene: TRBD2; V gene: TRBV4-2; CDR3 protein: CASSQDLFSSGGASRTDTQYF; CDR3 DNA: TGTGCCAGCAGCCAAGATCTTTTCTCTAGCGGGGGGGCTTCCCGCACAGATACGCAGTATTTT
clone size: NA; J gene: TRBJ2-3; D gene: NA; V gene: TRBV7-2; CDR3 protein: CASSYQAPRDTQYF; CDR3 DNA: TGTGCCAGCAGCTACCAGGCGCCGCGGGATACGCAGTATTTT
clone size: few; J gene: TRBJ1-1; D gene: NA; V gene: TRBV10-1; CDR3 protein: CASRADRLNTEAFF; CDR3 DNA: TGCGCCAGCAGAGCCGACAGATTGAACACTGAAGCTTTCTTT
clone size: NA; J gene: TRBJ2-6; D gene: NA; V gene: TRBV5-1; CDR3 protein: CASSRGEFRSGANVLTF; CDR3 DNA: TGCGCCAGCAGCAGAGGGGAGTTCCGCTCTGGGGCCAACGTCCTGACTTTC
clone size: NA; J gene: TRBJ2-1; D gene: TRBD1; V gene: TRBV4-2; CDR3 protein: CASSRIHGDFGTDSNEQFF; CDR3 DNA: TGTGCCAGCAGCCGGATCCACGGGGATTTTGGGACAGATTCCAATGAGCAGTTCTTC
clone size: many; J gene: TRBJ2-1; D gene: TRBD2; V gene: TRBV7-2; CDR3 protein: CASSWGGGADEQFF; CDR3 DNA: TGTGCCAGCAGCTGGGGCGGGGGGGCGGATGAGCAGTTCTTC
clone size: few; J gene: TRBJ2-1; D gene: NA; V gene: TRBV28; CDR3 protein: CASGRVQDEQFF; CDR3 DNA: TGTGCCAGCGGCAGGGTTCAAGATGAGCAGTTCTTC
clone size: few; J gene: TRBJ1-2; D gene: NA; V gene: TRBV7-9; CDR3 protein: CASSATGPGYTF; CDR3 DNA: TGTGCCAGCAGCGCTACAGGGCCTGGCTACACCTTC
clone size: NA; J gene: TRBJ2-3; D gene: NA; V gene: TRBV7-9; CDR3 protein: CASSLAGQPLNTQYF; CDR3 DNA: TGTGCCAGCAGCTTAGCGGGGCAGCCGTTGAATACGCAGTATTTT